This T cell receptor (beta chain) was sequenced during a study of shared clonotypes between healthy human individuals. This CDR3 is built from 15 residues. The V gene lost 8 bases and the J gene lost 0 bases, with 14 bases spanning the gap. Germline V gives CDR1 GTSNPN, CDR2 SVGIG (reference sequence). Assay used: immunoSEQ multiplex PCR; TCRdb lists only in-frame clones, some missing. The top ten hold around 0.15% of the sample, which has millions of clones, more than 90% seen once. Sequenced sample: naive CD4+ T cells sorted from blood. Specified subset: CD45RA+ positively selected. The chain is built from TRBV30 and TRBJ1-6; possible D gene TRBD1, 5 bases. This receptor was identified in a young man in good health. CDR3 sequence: CASTGGSSYNSPLHF. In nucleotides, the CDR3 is TGTGCCAGTACGGGGGGGAGCTCCTATAATTCACCCCTCCACTTT.